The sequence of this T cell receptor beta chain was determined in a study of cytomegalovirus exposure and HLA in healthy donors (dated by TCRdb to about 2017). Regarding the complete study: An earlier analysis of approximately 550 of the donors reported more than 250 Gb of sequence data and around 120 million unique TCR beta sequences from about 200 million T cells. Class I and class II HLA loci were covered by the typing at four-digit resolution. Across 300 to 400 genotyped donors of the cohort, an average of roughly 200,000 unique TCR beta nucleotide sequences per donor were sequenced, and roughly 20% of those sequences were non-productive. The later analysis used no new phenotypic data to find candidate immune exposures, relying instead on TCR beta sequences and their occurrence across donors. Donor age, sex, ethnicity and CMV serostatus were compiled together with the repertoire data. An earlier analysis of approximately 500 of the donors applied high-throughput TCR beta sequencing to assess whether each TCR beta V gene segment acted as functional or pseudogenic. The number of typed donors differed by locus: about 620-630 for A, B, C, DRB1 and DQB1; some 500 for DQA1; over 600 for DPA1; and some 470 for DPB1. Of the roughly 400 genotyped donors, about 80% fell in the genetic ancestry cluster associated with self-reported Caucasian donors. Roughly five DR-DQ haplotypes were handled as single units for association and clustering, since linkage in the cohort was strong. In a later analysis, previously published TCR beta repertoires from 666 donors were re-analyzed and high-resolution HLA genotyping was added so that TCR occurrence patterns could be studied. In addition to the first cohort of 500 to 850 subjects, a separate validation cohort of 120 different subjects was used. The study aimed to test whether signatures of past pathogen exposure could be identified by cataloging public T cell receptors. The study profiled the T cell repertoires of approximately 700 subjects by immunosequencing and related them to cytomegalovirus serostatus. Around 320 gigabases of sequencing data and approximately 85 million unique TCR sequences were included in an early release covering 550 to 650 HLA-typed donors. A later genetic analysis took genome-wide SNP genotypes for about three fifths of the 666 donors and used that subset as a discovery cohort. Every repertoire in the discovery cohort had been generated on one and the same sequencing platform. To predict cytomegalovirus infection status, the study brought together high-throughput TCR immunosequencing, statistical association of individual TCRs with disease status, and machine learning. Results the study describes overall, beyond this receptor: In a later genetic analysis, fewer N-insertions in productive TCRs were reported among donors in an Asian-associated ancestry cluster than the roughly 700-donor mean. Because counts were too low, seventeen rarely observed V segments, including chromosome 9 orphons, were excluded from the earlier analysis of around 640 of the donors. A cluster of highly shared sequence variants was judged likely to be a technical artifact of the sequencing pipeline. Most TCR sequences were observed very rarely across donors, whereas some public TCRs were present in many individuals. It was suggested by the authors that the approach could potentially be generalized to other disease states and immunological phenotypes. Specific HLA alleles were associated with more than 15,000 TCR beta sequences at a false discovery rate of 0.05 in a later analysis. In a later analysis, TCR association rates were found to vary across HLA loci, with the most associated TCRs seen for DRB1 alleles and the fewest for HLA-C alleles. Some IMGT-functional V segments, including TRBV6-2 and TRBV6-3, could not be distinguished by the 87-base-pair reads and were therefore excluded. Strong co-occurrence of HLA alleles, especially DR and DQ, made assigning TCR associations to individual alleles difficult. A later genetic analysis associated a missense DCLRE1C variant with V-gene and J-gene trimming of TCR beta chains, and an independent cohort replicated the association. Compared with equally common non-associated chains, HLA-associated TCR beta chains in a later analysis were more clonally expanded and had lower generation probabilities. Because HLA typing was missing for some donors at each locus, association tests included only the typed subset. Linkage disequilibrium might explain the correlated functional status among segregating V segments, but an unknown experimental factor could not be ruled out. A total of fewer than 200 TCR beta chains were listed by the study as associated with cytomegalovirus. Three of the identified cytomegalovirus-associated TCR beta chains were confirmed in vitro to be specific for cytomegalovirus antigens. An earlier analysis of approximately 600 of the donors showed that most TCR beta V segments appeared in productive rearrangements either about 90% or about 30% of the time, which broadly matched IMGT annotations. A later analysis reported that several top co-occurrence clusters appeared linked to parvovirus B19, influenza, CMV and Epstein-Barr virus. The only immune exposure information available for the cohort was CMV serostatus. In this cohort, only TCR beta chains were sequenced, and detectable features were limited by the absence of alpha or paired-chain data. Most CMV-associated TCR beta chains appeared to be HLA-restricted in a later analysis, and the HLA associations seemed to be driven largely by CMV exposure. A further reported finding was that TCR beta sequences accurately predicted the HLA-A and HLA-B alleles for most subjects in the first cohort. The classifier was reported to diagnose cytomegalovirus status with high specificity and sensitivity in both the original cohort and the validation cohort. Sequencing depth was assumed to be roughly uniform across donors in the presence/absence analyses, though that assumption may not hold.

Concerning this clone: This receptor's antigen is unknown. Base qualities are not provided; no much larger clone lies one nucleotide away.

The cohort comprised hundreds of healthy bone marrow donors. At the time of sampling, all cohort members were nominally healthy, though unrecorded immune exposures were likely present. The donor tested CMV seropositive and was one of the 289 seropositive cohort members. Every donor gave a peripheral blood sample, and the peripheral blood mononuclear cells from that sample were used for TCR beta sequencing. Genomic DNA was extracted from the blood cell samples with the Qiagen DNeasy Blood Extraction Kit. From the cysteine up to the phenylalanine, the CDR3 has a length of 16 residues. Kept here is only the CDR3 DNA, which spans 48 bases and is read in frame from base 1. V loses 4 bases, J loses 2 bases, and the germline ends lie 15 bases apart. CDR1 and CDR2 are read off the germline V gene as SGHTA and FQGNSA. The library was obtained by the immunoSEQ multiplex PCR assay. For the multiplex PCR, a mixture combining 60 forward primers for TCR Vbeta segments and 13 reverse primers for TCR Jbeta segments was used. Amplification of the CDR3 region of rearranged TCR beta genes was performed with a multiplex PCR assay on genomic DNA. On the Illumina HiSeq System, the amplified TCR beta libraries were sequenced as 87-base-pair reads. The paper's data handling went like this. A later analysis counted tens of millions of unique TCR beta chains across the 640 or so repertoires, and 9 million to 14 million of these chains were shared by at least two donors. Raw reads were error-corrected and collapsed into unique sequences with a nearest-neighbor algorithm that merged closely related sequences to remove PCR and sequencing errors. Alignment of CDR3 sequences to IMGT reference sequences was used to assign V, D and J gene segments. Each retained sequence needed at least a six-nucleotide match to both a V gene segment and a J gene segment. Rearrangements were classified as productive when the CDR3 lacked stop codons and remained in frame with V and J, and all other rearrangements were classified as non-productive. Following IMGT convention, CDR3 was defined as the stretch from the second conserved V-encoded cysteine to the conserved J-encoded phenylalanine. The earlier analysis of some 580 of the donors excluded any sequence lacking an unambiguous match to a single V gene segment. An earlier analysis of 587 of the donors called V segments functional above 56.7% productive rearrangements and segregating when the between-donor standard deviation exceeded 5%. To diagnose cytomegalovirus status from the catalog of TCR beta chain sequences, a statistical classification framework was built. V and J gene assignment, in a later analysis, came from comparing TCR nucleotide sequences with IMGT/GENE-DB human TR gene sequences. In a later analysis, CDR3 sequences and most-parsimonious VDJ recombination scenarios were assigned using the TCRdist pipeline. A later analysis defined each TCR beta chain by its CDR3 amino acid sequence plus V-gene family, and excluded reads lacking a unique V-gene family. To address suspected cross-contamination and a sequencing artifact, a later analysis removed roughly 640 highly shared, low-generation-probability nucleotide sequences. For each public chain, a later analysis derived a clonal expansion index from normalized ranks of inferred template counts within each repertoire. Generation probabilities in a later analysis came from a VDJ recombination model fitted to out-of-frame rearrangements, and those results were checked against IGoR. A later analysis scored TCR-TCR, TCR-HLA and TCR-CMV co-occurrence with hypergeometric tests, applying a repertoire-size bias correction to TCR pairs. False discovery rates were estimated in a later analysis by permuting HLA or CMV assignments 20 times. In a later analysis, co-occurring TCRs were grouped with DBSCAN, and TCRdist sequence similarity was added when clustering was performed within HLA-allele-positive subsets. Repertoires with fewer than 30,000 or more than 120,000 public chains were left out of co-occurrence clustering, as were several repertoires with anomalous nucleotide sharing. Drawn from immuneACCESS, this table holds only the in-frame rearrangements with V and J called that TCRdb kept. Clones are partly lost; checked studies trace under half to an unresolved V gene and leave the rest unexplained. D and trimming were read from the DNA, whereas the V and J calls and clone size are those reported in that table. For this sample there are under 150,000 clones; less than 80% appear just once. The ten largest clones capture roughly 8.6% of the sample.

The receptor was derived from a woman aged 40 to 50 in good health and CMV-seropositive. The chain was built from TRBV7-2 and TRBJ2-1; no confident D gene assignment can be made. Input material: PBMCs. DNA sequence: TGTGCCAGCAGCTCCTACCACTCGGGTACCTACAATGAGCAGTTCTTC. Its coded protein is CASSSYHSGTYNEQFF.